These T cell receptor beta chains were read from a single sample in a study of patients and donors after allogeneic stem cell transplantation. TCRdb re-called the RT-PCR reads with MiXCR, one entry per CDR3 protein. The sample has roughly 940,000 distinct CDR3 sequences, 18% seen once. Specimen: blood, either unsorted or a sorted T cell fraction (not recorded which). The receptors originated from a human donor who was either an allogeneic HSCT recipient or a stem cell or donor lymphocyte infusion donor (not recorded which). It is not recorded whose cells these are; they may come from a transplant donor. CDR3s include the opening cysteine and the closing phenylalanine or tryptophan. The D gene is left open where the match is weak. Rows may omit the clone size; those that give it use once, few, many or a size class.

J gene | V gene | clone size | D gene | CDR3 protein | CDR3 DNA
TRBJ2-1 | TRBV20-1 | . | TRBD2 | CSAREPLLGSGRGDEQFF | TGCAGTGCTAGAGAGCCCCTCCTGGGGAGCGGGAGGGGGGATGAGCAGTTCTTC
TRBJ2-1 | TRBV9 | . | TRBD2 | CASSVELAGGQKQFF | TGTGCCAGCAGCGTAGAACTAGCGGGGGGACAGAAGCAGTTCTTC
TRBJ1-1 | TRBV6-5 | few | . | CASSSSRANTEAFF | TGTGCCAGCAGTTCGTCTCGGGCGAACACTGAAGCTTTCTTT
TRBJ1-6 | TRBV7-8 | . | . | CASGHSDNSPLHF | TGTGCCAGCGGCCATTCGGATAATTCACCCCTCCACTTT
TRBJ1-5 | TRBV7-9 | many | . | CASSLGQNSNQPQHF | TGTGCCAGCAGCTTAGGGCAAAATAGCAATCAGCCCCAGCATTTT
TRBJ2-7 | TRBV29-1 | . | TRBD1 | CSVEGGRTGGEQYF | TGCAGCGTTGAAGGGGGAAGAACAGGGGGCGAGCAGTACTTC
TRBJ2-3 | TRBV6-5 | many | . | CASSYFQGETDTQYF | TGTGCCAGCAGTTATTTCCAGGGCGAGACAGATACGCAGTATTTT
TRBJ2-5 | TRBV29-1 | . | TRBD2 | CSVVLTSGPFF | TGCAGCGTCGTACTGACTAGCGGTCCCTTCTTC
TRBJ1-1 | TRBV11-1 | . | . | CASSLRVVMNTEAFF | TGTGCCAGCAGCTTACGGGTGGTTATGAACACTGAAGCTTTCTTT
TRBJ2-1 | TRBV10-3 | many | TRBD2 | CAIGLDGGYNEQFF | TGTGCCATCGGACTAGACGGGGGTTACAATGAGCAGTTCTTC
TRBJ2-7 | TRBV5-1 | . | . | CASSSQIYEQYF | TGCGCCAGCAGCTCTCAAATCTACGAGCAGTACTTC
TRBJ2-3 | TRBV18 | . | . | CASSPPAGTDTQYF | TGTGCCAGCTCACCACCGGCGGGTACAGATACGCAGTATTTT
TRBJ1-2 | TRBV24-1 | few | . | CATSDSWAAANYGYTF | TGTGCCACCAGTGATTCATGGGCGGCTGCTAACTATGGCTACACCTTC
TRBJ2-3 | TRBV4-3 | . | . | CASSVARDSDTQYF | TGCGCCAGCAGTGTCGCAAGGGACTCAGATACGCAGTATTTT
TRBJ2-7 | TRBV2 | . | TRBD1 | CASGQVHEQYF | TGTGCCAGCGGACAGGTCCACGAGCAGTACTTC
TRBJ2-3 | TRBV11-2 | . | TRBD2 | CASSLIGLGTSKPDTQYF | TGTGCCAGCAGCTTAATTGGTTTGGGGACTAGCAAACCAGATACGCAGTATTTT
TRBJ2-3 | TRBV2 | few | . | CASTQSTRRDTQYF | TGTGCCAGCACCCAATCCACTAGGAGAGATACGCAGTATTTT
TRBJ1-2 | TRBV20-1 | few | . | CSANSGDFRYGYTF | TGCAGTGCTAATTCAGGGGACTTCCGCTATGGCTACACCTTC
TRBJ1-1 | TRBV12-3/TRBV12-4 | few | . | CASSYLRGPLEAFF | TGTGCCAGCAGTTACCTAAGGGGACCCCTTGAAGCTTTCTTT
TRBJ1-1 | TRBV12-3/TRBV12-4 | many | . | CASSRDRHTEAFF | TGTGCCAGCAGTAGGGACCGACATACTGAAGCTTTCTTT
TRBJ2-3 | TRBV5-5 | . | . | CASSLARGPVTDTQYF | TGTGCCAGCAGCTTGGCCAGGGGTCCAGTTACCGATACGCAGTATTTT
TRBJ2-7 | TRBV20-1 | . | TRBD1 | CSAGPGTGASYEQYF | TGCAGTGCGGGACCCGGGACAGGGGCCTCCTACGAGCAGTACTTC
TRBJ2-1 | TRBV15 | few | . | CATSRAVYRVGPYNEQFF | TGTGCCACCAGCAGAGCAGTATACAGGGTAGGCCCCTACAATGAGCAGTTCTTC
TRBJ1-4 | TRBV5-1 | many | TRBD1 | CASSSTGTATNEKLFF | TGCGCCAGCAGCAGTACCGGGACAGCAACTAATGAAAAACTGTTTTTT
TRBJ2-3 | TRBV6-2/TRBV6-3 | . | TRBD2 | CASSPKYLAGGRNTDTQYF | TGTGCCAGCAGCCCCAAATACCTAGCGGGGGGGAGAAACACAGATACGCAGTATTTT
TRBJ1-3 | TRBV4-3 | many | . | CASSQDFSSGNTIYF | TGCGCCAGCAGCCAAGACTTCTCCTCTGGAAACACCATATATTTT
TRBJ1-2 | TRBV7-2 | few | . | CASNQARGEGYTF | TGTGCCAGCAACCAAGCCAGGGGAGAGGGCTACACCTTC
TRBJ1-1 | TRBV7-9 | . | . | CASSLSTGQREAFF | TGTGCCAGCAGCTTATCTACAGGACAGAGGGAAGCTTTCTTT
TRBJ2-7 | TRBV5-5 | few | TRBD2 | CASRPTSGRNYEQYF | TGTGCCAGCAGGCCGACTAGCGGGAGAAACTACGAGCAGTACTTC
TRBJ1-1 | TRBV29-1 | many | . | CSVELWTADTEAFF | TGCAGCGTTGAACTTTGGACAGCTGACACTGAAGCTTTCTTT
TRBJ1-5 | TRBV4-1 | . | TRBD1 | CASSQVPGQRNQPQHF | TGCGCCAGCAGCCAAGTCCCGGGACAGCGCAATCAGCCCCAGCATTTT
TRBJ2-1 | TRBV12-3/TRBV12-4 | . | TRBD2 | CASVLAGGRNEQFF | TGTGCCAGCGTACTAGCGGGAGGGCGGAATGAGCAGTTCTTC
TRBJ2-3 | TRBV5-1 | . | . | CASSYPEDTQYF | TGCGCCAGCAGCTACCCTGAAGATACGCAGTATTTT
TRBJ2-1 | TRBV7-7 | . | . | CASSPGTHQYNEQFF | TGTGCTAGCAGCCCCGGGACCCATCAGTACAATGAGCAGTTCTTC
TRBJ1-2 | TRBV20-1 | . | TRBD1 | CSASYQGAYGYGYTF | TGCAGTGCTAGCTATCAGGGGGCTTATGGCTATGGCTACACCTTC
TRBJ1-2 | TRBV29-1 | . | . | CSVEDPSGGLYGYTF | TGCAGCGTTGAAGATCCCTCGGGGGGCCTCTATGGCTACACCTTC
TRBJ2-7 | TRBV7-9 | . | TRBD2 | CASSLAAAGGYEQYF | TGTGCCAGCAGCTTAGCGGCAGCGGGAGGATACGAGCAGTACTTC
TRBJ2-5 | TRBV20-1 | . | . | CSATGTFQETQYF | TGCAGTGCTACCGGGACTTTCCAAGAGACCCAGTACTTC
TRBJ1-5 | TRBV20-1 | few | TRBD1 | CSAQTGGSQPQHF | TGCAGTGCTCAAACAGGGGGCAGCCAGCCCCAGCATTTT
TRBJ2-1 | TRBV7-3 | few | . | CASSLSGLGDEQFF | TGTGCCAGCAGCTTATCGGGCCTAGGGGATGAGCAGTTCTTC
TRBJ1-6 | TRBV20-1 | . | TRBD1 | CSASAGTGEGSPLHF | TGCAGTGCTAGTGCTGGGACAGGGGAAGGTTCACCCCTCCACTTT
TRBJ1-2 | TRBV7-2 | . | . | CASSFKGHYGYTF | TGTGCCAGCAGCTTCAAAGGGCACTATGGCTACACCTTC
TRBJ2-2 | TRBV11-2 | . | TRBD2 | CASSLNLQRGRNGELFF | TGTGCCAGCAGCTTAAATCTCCAGCGGGGGAGGAACGGGGAGCTGTTTTTT
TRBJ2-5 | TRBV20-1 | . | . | CSAKVQNGETQYF | TGCAGTGCTAAAGTCCAGAACGGAGAGACCCAGTACTTC
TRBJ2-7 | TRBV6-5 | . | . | CASSYSMGQALSYEQYF | TGTGCCAGCAGTTACTCAATGGGGCAGGCTCTCTCCTACGAGCAGTACTTC
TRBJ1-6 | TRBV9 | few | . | CASSVDPGGNSSPLHF | TGTGCCAGCAGCGTAGATCCGGGAGGGAACTCATCACCCCTCCACTTT
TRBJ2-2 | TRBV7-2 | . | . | CASSLLGGTARKLFF | TGTGCCAGCAGCCTACTTGGAGGGACCGCCCGGAAGCTGTTTTTT
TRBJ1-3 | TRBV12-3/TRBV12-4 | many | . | CASRGNFGNTIYF | TGTGCCAGCAGGGGAAATTTTGGAAACACCATATATTTT
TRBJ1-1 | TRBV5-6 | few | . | CASSLYSRTEAFF | TGTGCCAGCAGCTTGTACAGCCGGACTGAAGCTTTCTTT
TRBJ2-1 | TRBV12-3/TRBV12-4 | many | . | CASSLGALGSYNEQFF | TGTGCCAGCAGTTTGGGGGCCCTTGGGAGCTACAATGAGCAGTTCTTC
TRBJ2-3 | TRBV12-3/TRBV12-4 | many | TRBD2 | CATSTSGGAGGDTQYF | TGTGCCACGTCGACTAGCGGGGGGGCAGGAGGAGATACGCAGTATTTT
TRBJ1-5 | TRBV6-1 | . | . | CASSRSKYNQPQHF | TGTGCCAGCAGCCGATCGAAGTACAATCAGCCCCAGCATTTT
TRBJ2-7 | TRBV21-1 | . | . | CASSKDSRGRARGEQYF | TGTGCCAGCAGCAAAGATTCCAGGGGACGCGCCCGGGGCGAGCAGTACTTC
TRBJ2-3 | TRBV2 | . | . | CANTRGSTDTQYF | TGTGCCAATACTAGGGGAAGCACAGATACGCAGTATTTT
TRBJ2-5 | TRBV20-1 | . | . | CSARNPGTETQYF | TGCAGTGCTAGAAACCCTGGGACGGAGACCCAGTACTTC
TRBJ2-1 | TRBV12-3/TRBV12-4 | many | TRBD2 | CASSLRGRAVNEQFF | TGTGCCAGCAGTTTAAGAGGGAGGGCCGTCAATGAGCAGTTCTTC
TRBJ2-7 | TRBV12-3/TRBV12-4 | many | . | CASSLLAGGHEQYF | TGTGCCAGCAGTTTATTGGCAGGGGGGCACGAGCAGTACTTC
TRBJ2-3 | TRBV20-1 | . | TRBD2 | CSARDKRGLTDTQYF | TGCAGTGCTAGAGATAAGCGGGGGCTAACGGATACGCAGTATTTT
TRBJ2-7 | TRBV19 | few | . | CASSGQISYEQYF | TGTGCCAGTAGTGGACAGATTTCCTACGAGCAGTACTTC